This T cell receptor beta chain came from a study of blood T cell repertoires in COVID-19. Study in general: Samples of COVID-19 (acute and convalescent) were obtained from the United States, Italy and Spain. PBMCs, B-cell-depleted T cells, or T cells were the source of the cDNA or gDNA that made up the material.

In the study's own analysis: Reference gene primer amplification gave estimated nucleated cell counts. Clones were read by immunoSEQ multiplex PCR, and TCRdb kept only the in-frame ones, dropping some. Clone size and the V and J calls come from that table; the DNA yielded D and trimming. The repertoire has about 83,000 clones, approximately 86% of them found once; the top ten carry about a fifth. This CDR3 has 13 residues. The V and J ends lost 6 bases and 4 bases respectively, with 13 bases between them. Germline assignment: CDR1 SGHDT and CDR2 YYEEEE. Sample: peripheral blood. This sequence originates from an elderly woman in a cohort sampled during active or convalescent COVID-19. The V and J genes are TRBV5-6 and TRBJ1-2; D gene uncertain. CDR3 in amino acids: CASISPLFYGYTF. CDR3 bases: TGTGCCAGCATCTCGCCGCTATTCTATGGCTACACCTTC.